The TCR beta chain described here comes from a study of blood T cell repertoires in COVID-19. Background on the study: Sources were T cells, B-cell-depleted T cells, or PBMCs; the material itself was cDNA or gDNA.

Profiling relied on immunoSEQ multiplex PCR, and the TCRdb table lists in-frame clones only, not all of them. In the table there are some 130,000 clones, about nine tenths of which are singletons. This CDR3 is built from 15 residues. CDR1 and CDR2 from the germline V gene are SGHAT and FQNNGV. Trimming took 0 bases from V and 3 from J, leaving 11 bases between them. Patients at the Seattle site were enrolled during active infection and followed longitudinally. This chain uses TRBV11-2 with TRBJ1-1; D gene ambiguous. The sequence was obtained from a woman between 70 and 85 years old with COVID-19, enrolled during active disease. Sequencing was performed on peripheral blood. The CDR3 here is CASSLEAMGDTEAFF. CDR3 nucleotides: TGTGCCAGCAGCTTAGAGGCCATGGGAGACACTGAAGCTTTCTTT.